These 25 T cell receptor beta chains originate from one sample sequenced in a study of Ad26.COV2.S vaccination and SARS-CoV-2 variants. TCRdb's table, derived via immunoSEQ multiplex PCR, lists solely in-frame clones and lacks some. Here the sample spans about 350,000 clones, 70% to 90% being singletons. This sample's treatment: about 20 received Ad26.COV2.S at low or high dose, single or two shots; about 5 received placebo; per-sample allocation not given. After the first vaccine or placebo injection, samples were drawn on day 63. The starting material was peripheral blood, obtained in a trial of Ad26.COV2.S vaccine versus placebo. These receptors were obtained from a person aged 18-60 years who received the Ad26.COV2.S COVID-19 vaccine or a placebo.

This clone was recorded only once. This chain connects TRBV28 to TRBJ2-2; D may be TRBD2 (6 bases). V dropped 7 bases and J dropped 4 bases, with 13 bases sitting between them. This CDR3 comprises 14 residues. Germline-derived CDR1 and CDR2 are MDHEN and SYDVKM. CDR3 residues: CASTRGIRTGELFF. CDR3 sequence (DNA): TGTGCCAGCACCCGGGGGATACGCACCGGGGAGCTGTTTTTT.

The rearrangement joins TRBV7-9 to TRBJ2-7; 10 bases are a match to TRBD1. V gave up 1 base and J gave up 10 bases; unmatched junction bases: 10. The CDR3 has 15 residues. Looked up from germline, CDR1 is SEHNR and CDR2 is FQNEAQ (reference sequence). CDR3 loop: CASSLGQGAVIEQYF. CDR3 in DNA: TGTGCCAGCAGCTTAGGACAGGGGGCCGTCATCGAACAGTACTTC.

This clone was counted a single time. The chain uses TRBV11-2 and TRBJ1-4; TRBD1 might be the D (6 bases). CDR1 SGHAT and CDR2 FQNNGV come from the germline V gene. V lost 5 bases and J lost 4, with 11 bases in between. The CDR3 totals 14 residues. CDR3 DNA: TGTGCCAGCAGCCACGGGGGCCGTAATGAAAAACTGTTTTTT. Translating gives CASSHGGRNEKLFF.

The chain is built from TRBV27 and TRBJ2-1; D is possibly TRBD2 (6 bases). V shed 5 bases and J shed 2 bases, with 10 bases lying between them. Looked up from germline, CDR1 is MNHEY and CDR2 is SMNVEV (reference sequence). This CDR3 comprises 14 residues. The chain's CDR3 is CASSGSGTYNEQFF. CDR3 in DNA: TGTGCCAGCAGTGGTAGCGGAACCTACAATGAGCAGTTCTTC.

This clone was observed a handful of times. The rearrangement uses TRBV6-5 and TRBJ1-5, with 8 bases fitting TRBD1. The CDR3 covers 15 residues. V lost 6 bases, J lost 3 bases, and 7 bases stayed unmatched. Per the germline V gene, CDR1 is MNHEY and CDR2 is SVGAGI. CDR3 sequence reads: CASSQTGVLNQPQHF. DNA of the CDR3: TGTGCCAGCAGCCAGACAGGGGTACTCAATCAGCCCCAGCATTTT.

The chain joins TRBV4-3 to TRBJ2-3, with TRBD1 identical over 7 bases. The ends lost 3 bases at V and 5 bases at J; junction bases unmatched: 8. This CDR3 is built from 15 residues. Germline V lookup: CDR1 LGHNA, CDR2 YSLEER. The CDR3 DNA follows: TGCGCCAGCAGCCACGGACAGGCCCCCGGAGATACGCAGTATTTT. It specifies CASSHGQAPGDTQYF.

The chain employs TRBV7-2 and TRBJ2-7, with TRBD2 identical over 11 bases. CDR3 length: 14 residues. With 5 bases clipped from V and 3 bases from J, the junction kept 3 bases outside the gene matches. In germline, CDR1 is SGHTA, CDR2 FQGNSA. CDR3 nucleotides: TGTGCCAGCAGCCTTACTAGCGGGGGCTACGAGCAGTACTTC. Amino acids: CASSLTSGGYEQYF.

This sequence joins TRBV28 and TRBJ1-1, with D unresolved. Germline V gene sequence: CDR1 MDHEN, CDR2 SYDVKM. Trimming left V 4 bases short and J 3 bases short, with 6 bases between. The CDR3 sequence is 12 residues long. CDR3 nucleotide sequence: TGTGCCAGCAGTTATGTGGACACTGAAGCTTTCTTT. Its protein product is CASSYVDTEAFF.

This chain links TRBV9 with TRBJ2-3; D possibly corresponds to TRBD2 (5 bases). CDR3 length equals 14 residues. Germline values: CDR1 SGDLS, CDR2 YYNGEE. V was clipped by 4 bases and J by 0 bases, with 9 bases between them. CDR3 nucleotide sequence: TGTGCCAGCAGCATCCGGACTAGCACAGATACGCAGTATTTT. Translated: CASSIRTSTDTQYF. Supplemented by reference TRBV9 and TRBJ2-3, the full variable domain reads DSGVTQTPKHLITATGQRVTLRCSPRSGDLSVYWYQQSLDQGLQFLIQYYNGEERAKGNILERFSAQQFPDLHSELNLSSLELGDSALYFCASSIRTSTDTQYFGPGTRLTVL.

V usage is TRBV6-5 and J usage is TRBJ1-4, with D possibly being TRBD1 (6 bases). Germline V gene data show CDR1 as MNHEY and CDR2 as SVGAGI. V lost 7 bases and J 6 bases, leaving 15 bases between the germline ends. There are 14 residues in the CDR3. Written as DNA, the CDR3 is TGTGCCAGCAAAGGTTGGGGGCCTGATGAAAAACTGTTTTTT. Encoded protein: CASKGWGPDEKLFF.

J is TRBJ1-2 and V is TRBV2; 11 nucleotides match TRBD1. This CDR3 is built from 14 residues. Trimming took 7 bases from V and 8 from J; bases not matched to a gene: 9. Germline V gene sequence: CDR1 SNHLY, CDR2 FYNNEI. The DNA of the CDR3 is TGTGCCAGCATTCCCACGGACAGGGGGCTAGGCTACACCTTC. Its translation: CASIPTDRGLGYTF.

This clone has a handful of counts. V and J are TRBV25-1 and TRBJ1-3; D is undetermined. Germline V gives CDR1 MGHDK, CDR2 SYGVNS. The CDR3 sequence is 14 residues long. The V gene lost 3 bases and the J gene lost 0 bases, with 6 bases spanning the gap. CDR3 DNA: TGTGCCAGCAGTGAGGAGCTCTCTGGAAACACCATATATTTT. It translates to CASSEELSGNTIYF. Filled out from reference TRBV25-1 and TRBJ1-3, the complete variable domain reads EADIYQTPRYLVIGTGKKITLECSQTMGHDKMYWYQQDPGMELHLIHYSYGVNSTEKGDLSSESTVSRIRTEHFPLTLESARPSHTSQYLCASSEELSGNTIYFGEGSWLTVV.

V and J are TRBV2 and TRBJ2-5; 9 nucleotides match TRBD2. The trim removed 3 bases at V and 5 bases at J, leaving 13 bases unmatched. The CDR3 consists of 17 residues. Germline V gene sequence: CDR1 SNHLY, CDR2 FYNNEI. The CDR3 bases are TGTGCCAGCAGTGATGGGCATGGCGGGAGGGAGAGGGAGACCCAGTACTTC. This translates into CASSDGHGGRERETQYF.

CDR3 loop: CASSLEISTDTQYF. CDR3 sequence (DNA): TGTGCCAGCAGCTTGGAAATTAGCACAGATACGCAGTATTTT. The gene calls are TRBV7-2 and TRBJ2-3; no firm D call. This CDR3 is 14 amino acids long. In germline, CDR1 is SGHTA, CDR2 FQGNSA. The V gene lost 3 bases and the J gene lost 0 bases, with 7 bases spanning the gap.

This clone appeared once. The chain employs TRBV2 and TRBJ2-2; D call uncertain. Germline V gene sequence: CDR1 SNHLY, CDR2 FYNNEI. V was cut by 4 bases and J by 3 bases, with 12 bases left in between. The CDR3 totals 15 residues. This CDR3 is CASSGSGTYTGELFF. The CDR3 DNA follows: TGTGCCAGCAGTGGGAGTGGCACCTACACCGGGGAGCTGTTTTTT.

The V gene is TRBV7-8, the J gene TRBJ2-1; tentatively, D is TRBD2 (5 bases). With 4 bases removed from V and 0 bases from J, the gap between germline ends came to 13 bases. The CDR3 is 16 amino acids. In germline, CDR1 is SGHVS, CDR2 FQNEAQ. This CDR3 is CASSSDSLSSYNEQFF. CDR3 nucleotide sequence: TGTGCCAGCAGCTCGGACTCCCTGAGCTCCTACAATGAGCAGTTCTTC.

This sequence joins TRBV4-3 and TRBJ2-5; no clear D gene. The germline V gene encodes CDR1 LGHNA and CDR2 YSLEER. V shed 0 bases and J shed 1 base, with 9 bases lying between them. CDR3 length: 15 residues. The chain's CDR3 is CASSQDWRPQETQYF. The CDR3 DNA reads TGCGCCAGCAGCCAAGATTGGCGGCCCCAAGAGACCCAGTACTTC.

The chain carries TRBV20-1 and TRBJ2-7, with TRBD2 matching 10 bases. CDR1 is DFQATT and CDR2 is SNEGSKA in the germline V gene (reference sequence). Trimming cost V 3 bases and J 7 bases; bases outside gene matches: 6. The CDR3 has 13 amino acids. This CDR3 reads CSASSLAGAEQYF. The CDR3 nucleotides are TGCAGTGCTAGTTCCCTAGCGGGAGCAGAGCAGTACTTC.

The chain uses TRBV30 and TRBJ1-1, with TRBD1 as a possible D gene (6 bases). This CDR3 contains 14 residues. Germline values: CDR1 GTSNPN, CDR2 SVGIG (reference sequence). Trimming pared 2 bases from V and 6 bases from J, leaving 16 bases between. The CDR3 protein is CAWSRVPGASEAFF. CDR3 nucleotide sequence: TGTGCCTGGAGTAGGGTTCCGGGGGCCTCTGAAGCTTTCTTT.

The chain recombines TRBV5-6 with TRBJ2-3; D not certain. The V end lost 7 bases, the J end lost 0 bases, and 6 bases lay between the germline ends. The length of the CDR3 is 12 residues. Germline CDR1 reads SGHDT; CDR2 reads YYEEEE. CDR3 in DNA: TGTGCCAGCGCGTCGAGCACAGATACGCAGTATTTT. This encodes CASASSTDTQYF.

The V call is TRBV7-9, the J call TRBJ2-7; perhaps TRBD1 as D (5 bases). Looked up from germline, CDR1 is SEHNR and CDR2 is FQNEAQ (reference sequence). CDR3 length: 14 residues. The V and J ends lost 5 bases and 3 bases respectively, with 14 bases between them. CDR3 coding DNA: TGTGCCAGCAGCCCCGACAGTCACTACTACGAGCAGTACTTC. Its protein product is CASSPDSHYYEQYF.

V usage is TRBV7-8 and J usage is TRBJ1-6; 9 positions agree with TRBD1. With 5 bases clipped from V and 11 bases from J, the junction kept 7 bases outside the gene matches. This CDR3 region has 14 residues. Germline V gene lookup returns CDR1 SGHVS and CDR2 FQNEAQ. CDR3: CASSPQGASAPLHF. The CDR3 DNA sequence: TGTGCCAGCAGCCCACAGGGGGCGTCGGCACCCCTCCACTTT. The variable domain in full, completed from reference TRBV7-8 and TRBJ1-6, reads GAGVSQSPRYKVAKRGQDVALRCDPISGHVSLFWYQQALGQGPEFLTYFQNEAQLDKSGLPSDRFFAERPEGSVSTLKIQRTQQEDSAVYLCASSPQGASAPLHFGNGTRLTVT.

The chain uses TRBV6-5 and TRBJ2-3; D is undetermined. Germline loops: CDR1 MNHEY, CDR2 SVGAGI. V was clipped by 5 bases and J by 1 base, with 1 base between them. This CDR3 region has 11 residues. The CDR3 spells CASSRTDTQYF. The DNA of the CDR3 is TGTGCCAGCAGTCGCACAGATACGCAGTATTTT.

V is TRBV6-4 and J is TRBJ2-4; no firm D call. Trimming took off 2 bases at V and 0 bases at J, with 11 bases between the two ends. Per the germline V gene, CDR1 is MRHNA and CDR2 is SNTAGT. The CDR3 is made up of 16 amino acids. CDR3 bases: TGTGCCAGCAGTGACCGACTGCTTCTAGCCAAAAACATTCAGTACTTC. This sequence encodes CASSDRLLLAKNIQYF.

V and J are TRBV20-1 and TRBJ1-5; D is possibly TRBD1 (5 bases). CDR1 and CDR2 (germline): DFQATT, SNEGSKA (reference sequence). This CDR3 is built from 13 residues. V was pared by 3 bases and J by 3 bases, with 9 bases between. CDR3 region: CSASYRNNQPQHF. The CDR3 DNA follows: TGCAGTGCTAGTTACAGGAACAATCAGCCCCAGCATTTT.